This TCR beta chain was recorded in a study of OX40 agonist ivuxolimab in advanced cancers. Study-level results: Circulating CD4+ and CD8+ T cells showed clonal expansion by week 6 at 0.1 to 3.0 mg/kg.

The CDR3 extends over 12 amino acids. The V segment lost 8 bases and the J segment 1 base; nucleotides outside the gene matches: 2. The germline V gene encodes CDR1 LGHNT and CDR2 FRNRAP. The table came from immunoSEQ multiplex PCR; TCRdb's copy has only in-frame clones and leaves some out. The sample contains 100,000 or so clones, around nine tenths of which appear only once. As for this clone: Its target is unknown.

Baseline was the first blood sampling point, followed by cycle 4 day 1 and cycle 7 day 1. The receptor was derived from an adult with an advanced solid tumor such as melanoma, head and neck, liver or kidney cancer. This material consisted of CD4+ or CD8+ T cells sorted from blood, taken in a trial of the OX40 agonist ivuxolimab. The chain uses TRBV12-5 and TRBJ2-7; TRBD2 agrees at 7 bases. Here the CDR3 reads CASRGESYEQYF. In nucleotides, the CDR3 is TGTGCTAGTCGGGGGGAGTCCTACGAGCAGTACTTC.